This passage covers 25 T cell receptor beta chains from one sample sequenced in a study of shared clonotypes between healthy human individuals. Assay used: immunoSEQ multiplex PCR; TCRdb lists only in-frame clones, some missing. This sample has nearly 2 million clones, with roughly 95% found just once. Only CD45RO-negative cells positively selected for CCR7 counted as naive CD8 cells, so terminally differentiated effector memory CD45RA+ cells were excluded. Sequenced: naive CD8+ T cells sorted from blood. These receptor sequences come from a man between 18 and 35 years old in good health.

The CDR3 sequence is CASSGPNLAGGPGEQYF. Written as DNA, the CDR3 is TGTGCCAGCAGTGGCCCTAATCTAGCGGGAGGGCCGGGCGAGCAGTACTTC. V gene TRBV25-1 combines with J gene TRBJ2-7; the match to TRBD2 covers 12 bases. CDR3 length: 17 amino acids. The germline gives CDR1 MGHDK, CDR2 SYGVNS. V shed 4 bases and J 6 bases; nucleotides not matched to a gene: 13.

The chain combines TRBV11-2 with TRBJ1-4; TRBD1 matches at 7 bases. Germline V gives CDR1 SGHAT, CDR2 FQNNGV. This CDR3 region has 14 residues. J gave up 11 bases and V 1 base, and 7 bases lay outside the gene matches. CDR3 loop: CASSLGGDREKLFF. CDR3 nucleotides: TGTGCCAGCAGCTTAGGAGGAGACAGGGAGAAACTGTTTTTT.

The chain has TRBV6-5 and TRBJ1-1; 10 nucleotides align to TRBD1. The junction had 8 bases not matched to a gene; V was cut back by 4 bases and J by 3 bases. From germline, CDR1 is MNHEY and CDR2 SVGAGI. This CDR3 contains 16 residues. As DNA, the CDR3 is TGTGCCAGCAGTTTAAGACAGGGGGCAGGGTACACTGAAGCTTTCTTT. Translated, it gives CASSLRQGAGYTEAFF.

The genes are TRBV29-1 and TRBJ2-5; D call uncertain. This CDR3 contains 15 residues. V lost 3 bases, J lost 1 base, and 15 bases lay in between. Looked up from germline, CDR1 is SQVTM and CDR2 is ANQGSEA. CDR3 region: CSVDFRPIIQETQYF. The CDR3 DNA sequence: TGCAGCGTTGATTTCCGGCCGATTATCCAAGAGACCCAGTACTTC.

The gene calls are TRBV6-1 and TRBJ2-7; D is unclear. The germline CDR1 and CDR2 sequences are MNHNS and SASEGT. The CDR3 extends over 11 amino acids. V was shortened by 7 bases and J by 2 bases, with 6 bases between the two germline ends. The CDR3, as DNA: TGTGCCAGCACTAGGGCCTACGAGCAGTACTTC. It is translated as CASTRAYEQYF.

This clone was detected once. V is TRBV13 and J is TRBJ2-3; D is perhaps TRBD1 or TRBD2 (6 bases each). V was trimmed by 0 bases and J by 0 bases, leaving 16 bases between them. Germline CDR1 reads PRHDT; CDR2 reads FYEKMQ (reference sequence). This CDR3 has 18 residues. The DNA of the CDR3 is TGTGCCAGCAGCTTAGGGTGGGGGGCGACCCCTAGCACAGATACGCAGTATTTT. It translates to CASSLGWGATPSTDTQYF.

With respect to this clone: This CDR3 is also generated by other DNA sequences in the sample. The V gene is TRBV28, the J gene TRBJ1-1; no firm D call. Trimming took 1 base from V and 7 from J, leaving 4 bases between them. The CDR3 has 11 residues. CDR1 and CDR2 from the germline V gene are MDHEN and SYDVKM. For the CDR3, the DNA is TGTGCCAGCAGTTTATTGGGTGAAGCTTTCTTT. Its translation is CASSLLGEAFF.

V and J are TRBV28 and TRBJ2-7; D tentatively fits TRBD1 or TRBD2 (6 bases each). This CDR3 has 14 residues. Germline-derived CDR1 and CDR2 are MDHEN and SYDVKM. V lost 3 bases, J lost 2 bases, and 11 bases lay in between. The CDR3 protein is CASSLTGAAYEQYF. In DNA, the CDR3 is TGTGCCAGCAGTTTGACGGGGGCGGCCTACGAGCAGTACTTC.

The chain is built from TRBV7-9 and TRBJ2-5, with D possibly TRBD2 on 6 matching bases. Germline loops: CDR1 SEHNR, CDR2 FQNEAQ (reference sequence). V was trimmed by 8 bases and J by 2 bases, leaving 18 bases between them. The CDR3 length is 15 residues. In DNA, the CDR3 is TGTGCCAGCCACACTTACGGGGGAAAGCAAGAGACCCAGTACTTC. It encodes CASHTYGGKQETQYF.

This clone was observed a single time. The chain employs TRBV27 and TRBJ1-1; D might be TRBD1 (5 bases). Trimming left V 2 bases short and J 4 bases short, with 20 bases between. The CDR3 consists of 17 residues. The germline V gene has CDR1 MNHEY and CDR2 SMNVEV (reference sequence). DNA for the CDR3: TGTGCCAGCAGTTTAGAAGGCGCCAGGGATTTTTTCACTGAAGCTTTCTTT. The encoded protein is CASSLEGARDFFTEAFF.

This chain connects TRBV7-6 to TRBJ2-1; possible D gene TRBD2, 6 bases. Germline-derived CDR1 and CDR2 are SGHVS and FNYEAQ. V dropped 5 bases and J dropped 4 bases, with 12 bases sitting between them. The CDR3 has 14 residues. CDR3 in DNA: TGTGCCAGCAGCGTAGTGGAGGGATACAATGAGCAGTTCTTC. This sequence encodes CASSVVEGYNEQFF.

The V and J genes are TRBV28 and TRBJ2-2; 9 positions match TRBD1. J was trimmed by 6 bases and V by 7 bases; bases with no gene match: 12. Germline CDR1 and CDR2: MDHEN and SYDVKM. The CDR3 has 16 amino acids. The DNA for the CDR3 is TGTGCCAGCACTCCTAACAGGGGGCTGAGGGCCGGGGAGCTGTTTTTT. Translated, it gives CASTPNRGLRAGELFF.

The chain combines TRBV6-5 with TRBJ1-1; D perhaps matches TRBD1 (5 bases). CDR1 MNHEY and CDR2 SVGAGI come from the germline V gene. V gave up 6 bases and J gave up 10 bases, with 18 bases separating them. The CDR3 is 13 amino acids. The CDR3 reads CASRTYSGAGAFF. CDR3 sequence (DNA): TGTGCCAGCAGGACCTACAGCGGGGCAGGAGCTTTCTTT.

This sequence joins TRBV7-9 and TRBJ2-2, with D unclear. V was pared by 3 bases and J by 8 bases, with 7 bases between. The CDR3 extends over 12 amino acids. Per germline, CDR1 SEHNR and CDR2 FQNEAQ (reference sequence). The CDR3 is CASSFGVGELFF. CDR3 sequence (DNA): TGTGCCAGCAGCTTCGGAGTTGGGGAGCTGTTTTTT. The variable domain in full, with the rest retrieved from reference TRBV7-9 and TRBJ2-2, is DTGVSQNPRHKITKRGQNVTFRCDPISEHNRLYWYRQTLGQGPEFLTYFQNEAQLEKSRLLSDRFSAERPKGSFSTLEIQRTEQGDSAMYLCASSFGVGELFFGEGSRLTVL.

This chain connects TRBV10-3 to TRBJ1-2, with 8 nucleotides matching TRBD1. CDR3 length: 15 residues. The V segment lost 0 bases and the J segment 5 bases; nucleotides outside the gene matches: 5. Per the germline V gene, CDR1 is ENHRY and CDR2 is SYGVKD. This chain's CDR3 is CAISESAGGEYGYTF. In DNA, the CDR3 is TGTGCCATCAGTGAGTCGGCAGGGGGCGAATATGGCTACACCTTC.

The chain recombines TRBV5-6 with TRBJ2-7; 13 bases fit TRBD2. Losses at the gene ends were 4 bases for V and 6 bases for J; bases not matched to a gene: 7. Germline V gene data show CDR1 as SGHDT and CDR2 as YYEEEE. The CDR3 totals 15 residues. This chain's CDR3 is CASSRGLAGVGEQYF. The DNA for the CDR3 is TGTGCCAGCAGCAGAGGACTAGCGGGGGTTGGCGAGCAGTACTTC. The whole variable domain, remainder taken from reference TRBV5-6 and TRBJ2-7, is DAGVTQSPTHLIKTRGQQVTLRCSPKSGHDTVSWYQQALGQGPQFIFQYYEEEERQRGNFPDRFSGHQFPNYSSELNVNALLLGDSALYLCASSRGLAGVGEQYFGPGTRLTVT.

The CDR3 DNA reads TGTGCCAGCAGCGTAGGGCAGGGCTACGAGCAGTACTTC. It is translated as CASSVGQGYEQYF. The V gene is TRBV7-3, the J gene TRBJ2-7; D may be TRBD1 (5 bases). The germline V and J ends were trimmed by 5 bases and 3 bases, with 11 bases remaining between them. CDR1 is SGHTA and CDR2 is FQGTGA in the germline V gene. The CDR3 contains 13 residues.

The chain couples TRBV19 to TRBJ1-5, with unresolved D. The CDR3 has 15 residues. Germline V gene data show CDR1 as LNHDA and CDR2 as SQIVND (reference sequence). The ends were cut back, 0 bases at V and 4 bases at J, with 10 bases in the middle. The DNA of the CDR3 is TGTGCCAGTAGTATAGATTTGAGCGCAAATCAGCCCCAGCATTTT. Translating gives CASSIDLSANQPQHF.

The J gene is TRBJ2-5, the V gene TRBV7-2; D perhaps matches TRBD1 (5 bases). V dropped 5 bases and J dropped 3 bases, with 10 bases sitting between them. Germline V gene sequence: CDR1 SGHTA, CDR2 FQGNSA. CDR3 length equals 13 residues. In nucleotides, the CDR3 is TGTGCCAGCAGCGATGACAGTGAAGAGACCCAGTACTTC. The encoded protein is CASSDDSEETQYF. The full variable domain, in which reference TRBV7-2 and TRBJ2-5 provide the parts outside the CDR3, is GAGVSQSPSNKVTEKGKDVELRCDPISGHTALYWYRQSLGQGLEFLIYFQGNSAPDKSGLPSDRFSAERTGGSVSTLTIQRTQQEDSAVYLCASSDDSEETQYFGPGTRLLVL.

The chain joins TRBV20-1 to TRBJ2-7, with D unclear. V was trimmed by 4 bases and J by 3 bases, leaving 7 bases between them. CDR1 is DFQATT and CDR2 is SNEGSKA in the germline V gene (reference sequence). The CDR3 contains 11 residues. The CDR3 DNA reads TGCAGTGCTATGATGGTCTACGAGCAGTACTTC. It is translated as CSAMMVYEQYF.

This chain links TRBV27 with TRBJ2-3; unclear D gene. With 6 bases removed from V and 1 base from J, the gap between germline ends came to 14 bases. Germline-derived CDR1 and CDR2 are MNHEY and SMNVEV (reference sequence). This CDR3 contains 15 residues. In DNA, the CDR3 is TGTGCCAGCAGCCACCTCTCTTCGGGCACAGATACGCAGTATTTT. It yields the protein CASSHLSSGTDTQYF.

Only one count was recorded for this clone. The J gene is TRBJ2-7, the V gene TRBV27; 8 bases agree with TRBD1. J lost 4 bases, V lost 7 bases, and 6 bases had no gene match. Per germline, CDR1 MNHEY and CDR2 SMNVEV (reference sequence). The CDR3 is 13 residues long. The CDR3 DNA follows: TGTGCCAGCACCCGGACAGGGAATTACGAGCAGTACTTC. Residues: CASTRTGNYEQYF.

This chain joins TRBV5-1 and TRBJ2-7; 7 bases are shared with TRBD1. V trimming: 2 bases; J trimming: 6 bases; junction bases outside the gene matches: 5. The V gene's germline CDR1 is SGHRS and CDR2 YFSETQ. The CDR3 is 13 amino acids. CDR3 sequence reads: CASSFGTASEQYF. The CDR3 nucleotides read TGCGCCAGCAGCTTCGGGACAGCCAGCGAGCAGTACTTC.

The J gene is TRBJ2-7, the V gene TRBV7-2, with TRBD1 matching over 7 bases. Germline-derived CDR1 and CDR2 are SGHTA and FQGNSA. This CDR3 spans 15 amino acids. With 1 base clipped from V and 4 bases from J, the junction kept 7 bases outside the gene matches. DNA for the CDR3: TGTGCCAGCAGCTTAGTCGGGGACAGTTTATACGAGCAGTACTTC. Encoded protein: CASSLVGDSLYEQYF.

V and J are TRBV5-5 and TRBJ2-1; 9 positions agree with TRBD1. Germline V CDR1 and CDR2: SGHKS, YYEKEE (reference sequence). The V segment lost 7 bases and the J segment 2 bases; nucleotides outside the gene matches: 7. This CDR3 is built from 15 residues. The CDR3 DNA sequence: TGTGCCAGCGTACCCGGGACAGGGACCTACAATGAGCAGTTCTTC. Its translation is CASVPGTGTYNEQFF.